This is a list of T cell receptor beta chains from one sample in a study of PD-1 blockade in classical Hodgkin lymphoma. Assay: immunoSEQ multiplex PCR; the TCRdb copy retains only in-frame clones and omits some. The sample gives roughly 90,000 clones, approximately 83% of which show up once; 15% to 20% is in the top ten. The sample was peripheral blood mononuclear cells (PBMCs), taken before the fourth cycle of nivolumab. The receptors originated from a human donor with classical Hodgkin lymphoma. CDR3s include the opening cysteine and the closing phenylalanine or tryptophan. The D gene is left open where the match is weak. Size values are once, few and many counts, or a class for expanded clones, and some rows have none.

V gene	clone size	D gene	J gene	CDR3 DNA	CDR3 protein
TRBV7-3	once	TRBD2	TRBJ2-5	TGTGCCAGCAGCTTAGATAGCGGGAGCCAAGAGACCCAGTACTTC	CASSLDSGSQETQYF
TRBV30	.	TRBD2	TRBJ2-3	TGTGCCTGGAGGGATAGCGGGATCACAGATACGCAGTATTTT	CAWRDSGITDTQYF
TRBV6-5	.	.	TRBJ2-7	TGTGCCAGCAGCTCTCGGGGCCCCAACGAGCAGTACTTC	CASSSRGPNEQYF
TRBV27	once	.	TRBJ2-3	TGTGCCAGCAGGAAATGGGGTTTAGAAGATACGCAGTATTTT	CASRKWGLEDTQYF
TRBV5-1	.	TRBD2	TRBJ2-1	TGCGCCAGCAGCGCGGACAGCGGGGGGACCTACAATGAGCAGTTCTTC	CASSADSGGTYNEQFF
TRBV27	.	.	TRBJ1-1	TGTGCCAGCAGCCTGACAGCCGAGAACACTGAAGCTTTCTTT	CASSLTAENTEAFF
TRBV6-5	.	.	TRBJ1-1	TGTGCCAGCAGTTATATCGACCGGAAGGCTGAAGCTTTCTTT	CASSYIDRKAEAFF
TRBV5-4	.	.	TRBJ2-3	TGTGCCAGCAGCCACCAGCGGGGCACAGATACGCAGTATTTT	CASSHQRGTDTQYF
TRBV18	.	.	TRBJ1-4	TGTGCCAGCTCACCCCCGCCGGCGCGGGAAAAACTGTTTTTT	CASSPPPAREKLFF
TRBV30	.	TRBD2	TRBJ2-2	TGTGCCTGGACTAGCGGGGGACCCGGGGAGCTGTTTTTT	CAWTSGGPGELFF